This T cell receptor (beta chain) was found in a study of T cell repertoires in cytomegalovirus infection. Background on the study: Evidence of both CMV infection and a matching HLA type came from public TCR beta signatures. Study-wide results and caveats: HLA-C-restricted CMV clonotypes gave the most frequent clonotype in two of eight donors. CMV carriers having the relevant HLA were flagged by cumulative public TCR beta family frequency.

Via MiXCR, TCRdb re-called the reads, giving one row per CDR3 protein. The sample lists about 150,000 distinct CDR3 sequences; 17% were seen once. This clonotype was counted ten times or more. Antigen specificity is unknown. Germline CDR1 SGHNT, CDR2 YYREEE (reference sequence). The CDR3 is 14 amino acids. Trimming cost V 0 bases and J 5 bases; bases outside gene matches: 1. The sequence came from a human donor in good health (CMV status not recorded). Some clones in this sample may be carry-over from other donors' samples. This rearrangement joins TRBV5-4 to TRBJ2-7, with 11 bases identical to TRBD2. Sequencing was performed on CD8+ T cells from PBMCs. In DNA form, the CDR3 reads TGTGCCAGCAGCTTGGGGGGACTAGCGGACGAGCAGTACTTC. This encodes CASSLGGLADEQYF.